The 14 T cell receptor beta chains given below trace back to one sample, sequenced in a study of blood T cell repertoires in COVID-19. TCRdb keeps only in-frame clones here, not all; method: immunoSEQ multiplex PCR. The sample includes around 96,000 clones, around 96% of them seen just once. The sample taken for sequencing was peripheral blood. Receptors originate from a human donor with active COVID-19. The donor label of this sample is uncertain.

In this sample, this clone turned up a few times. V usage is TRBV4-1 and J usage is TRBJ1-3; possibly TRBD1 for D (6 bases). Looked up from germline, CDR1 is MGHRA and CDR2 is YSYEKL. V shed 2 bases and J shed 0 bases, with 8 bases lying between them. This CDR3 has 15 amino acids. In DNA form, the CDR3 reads TGCGCCAGCAGCCAAACAGGGATCTCTGGAAACACCATATATTTT. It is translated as CASSQTGISGNTIYF.

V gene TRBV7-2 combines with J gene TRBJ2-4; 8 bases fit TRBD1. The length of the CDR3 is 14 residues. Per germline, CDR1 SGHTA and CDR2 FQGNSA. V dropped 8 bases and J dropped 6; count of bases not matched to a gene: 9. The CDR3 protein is CASGGQGALNIQYF. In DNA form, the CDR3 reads TGTGCCAGCGGCGGGCAGGGGGCTTTAAACATTCAGTACTTC.

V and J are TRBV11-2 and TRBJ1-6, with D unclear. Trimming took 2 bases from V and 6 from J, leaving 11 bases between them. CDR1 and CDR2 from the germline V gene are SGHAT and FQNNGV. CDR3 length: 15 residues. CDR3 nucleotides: TGTGCCAGCAGCTTAACAGCCCTACCTAATTCACCCCTCCACTTT. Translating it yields CASSLTALPNSPLHF.

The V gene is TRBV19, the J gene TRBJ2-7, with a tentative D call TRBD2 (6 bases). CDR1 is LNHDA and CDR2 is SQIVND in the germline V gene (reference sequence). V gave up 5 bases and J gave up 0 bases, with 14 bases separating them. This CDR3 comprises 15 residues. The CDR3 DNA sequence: TGTGCCAGTAGTTGGGGGACTTCAGTCTCCTACGAGCAGTACTTC. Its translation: CASSWGTSVSYEQYF. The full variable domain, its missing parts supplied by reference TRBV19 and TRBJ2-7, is DGGITQSPKYLFRKEGQNVTLSCEQNLNHDAMYWYRQDPGQGLRLIYYSQIVNDFQKGDIAEGYSVSREKKESFPLTVTSAQKNPTAFYLCASSWGTSVSYEQYFGPGTRLTVT.

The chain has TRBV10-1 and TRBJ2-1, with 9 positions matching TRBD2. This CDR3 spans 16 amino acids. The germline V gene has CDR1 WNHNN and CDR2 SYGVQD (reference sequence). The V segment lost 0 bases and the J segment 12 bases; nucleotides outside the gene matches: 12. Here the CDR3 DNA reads TGCGCCAGCAGTGAGTCGATCGGGACTAGCCTACTAGGGCAGTTCTTC. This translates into CASSESIGTSLLGQFF.

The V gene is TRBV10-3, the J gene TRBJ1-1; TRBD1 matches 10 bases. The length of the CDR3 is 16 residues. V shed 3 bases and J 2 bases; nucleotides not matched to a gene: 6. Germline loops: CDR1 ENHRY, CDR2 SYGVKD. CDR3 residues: CAISDPRTGGNTEAFF. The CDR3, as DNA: TGTGCCATCAGTGACCCTAGGACAGGGGGAAACACTGAAGCTTTCTTT.

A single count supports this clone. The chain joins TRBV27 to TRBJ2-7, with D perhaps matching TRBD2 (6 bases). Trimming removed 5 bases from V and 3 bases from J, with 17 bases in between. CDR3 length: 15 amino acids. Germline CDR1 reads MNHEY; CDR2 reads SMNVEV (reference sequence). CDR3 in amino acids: CASSIQGGENYEQYF. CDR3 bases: TGTGCCAGCAGTATTCAGGGCGGGGAAAACTACGAGCAGTACTTC.

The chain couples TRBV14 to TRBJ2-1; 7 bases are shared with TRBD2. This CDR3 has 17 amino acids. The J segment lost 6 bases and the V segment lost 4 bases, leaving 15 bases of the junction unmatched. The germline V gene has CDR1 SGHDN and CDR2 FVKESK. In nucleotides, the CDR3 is TGTGCCAGCAGCCCTAAACATAAGTCAATAGCGGGCAATGAGCAGTTCTTC. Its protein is CASSPKHKSIAGNEQFF.

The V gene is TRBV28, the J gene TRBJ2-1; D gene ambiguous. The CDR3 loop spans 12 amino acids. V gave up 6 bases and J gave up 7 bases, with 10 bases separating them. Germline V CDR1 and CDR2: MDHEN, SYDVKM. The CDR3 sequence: CASRTTHNEQFF. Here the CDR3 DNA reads TGTGCCAGCAGGACAACCCATAATGAGCAGTTCTTC.

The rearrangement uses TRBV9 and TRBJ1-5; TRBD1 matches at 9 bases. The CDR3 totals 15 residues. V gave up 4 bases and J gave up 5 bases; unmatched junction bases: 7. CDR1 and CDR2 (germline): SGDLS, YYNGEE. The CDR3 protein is CASSPGQGWYQPQHF. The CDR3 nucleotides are TGTGCCAGCAGCCCGGGACAGGGTTGGTATCAGCCCCAGCATTTT.

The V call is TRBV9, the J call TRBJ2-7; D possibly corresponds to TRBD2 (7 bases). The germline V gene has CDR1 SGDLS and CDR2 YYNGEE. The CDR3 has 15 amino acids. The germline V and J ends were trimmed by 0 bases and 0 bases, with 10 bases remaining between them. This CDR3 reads CASSVEGGVSYEQYF. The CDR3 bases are TGTGCCAGCAGCGTAGAAGGGGGGGTCTCCTACGAGCAGTACTTC.

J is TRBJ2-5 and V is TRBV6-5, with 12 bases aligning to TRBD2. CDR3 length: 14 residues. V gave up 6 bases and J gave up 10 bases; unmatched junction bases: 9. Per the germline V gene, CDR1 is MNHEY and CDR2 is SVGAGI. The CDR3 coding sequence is TGTGCCAGCAGCGCCGGACTAGCGGGGCCACACCAGTACTTC. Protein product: CASSAGLAGPHQYF.

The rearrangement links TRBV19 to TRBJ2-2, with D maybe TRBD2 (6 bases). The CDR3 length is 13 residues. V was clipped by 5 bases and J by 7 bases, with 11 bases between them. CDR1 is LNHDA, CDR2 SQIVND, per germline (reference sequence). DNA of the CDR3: TGTGCCAGTAGTGCGGGACTGAACGGGGAGCTGTTTTTT. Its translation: CASSAGLNGELFF.

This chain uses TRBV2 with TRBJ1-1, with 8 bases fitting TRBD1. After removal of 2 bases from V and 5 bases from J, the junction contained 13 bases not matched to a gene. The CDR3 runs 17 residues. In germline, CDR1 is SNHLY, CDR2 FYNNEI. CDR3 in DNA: TGTGCCAGCAGTGAATCACCGCCTCAGGGGGCGGGTACTGAAGCTTTCTTT. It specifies CASSESPPQGAGTEAFF. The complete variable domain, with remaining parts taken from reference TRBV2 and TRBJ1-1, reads EPEVTQTPSHQVTQMGQEVILRCVPISNHLYFYWYRQILGQKVEFLVSFYNNEISEKSEIFDDQFSVERPDGSNFTLKIRSTKLEDSAMYFCASSESPPQGAGTEAFFGQGTRLTVV.